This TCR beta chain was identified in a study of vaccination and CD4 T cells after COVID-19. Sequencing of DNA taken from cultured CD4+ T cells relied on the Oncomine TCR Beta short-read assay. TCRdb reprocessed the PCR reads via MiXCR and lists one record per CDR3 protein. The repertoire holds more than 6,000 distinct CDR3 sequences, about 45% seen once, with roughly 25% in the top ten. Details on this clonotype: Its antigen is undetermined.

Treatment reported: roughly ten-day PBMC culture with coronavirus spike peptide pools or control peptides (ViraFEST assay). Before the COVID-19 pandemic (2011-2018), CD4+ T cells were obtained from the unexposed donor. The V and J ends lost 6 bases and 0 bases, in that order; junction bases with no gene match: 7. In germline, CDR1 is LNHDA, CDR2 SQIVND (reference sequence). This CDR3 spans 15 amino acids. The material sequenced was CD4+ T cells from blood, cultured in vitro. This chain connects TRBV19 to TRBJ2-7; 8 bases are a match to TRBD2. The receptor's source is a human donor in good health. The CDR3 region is CASRDGSGISYEQYF. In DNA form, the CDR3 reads TGTGCCAGTAGGGACGGTAGCGGGATCTCCTACGAGCAGTACTTC.